These 28 T cell receptor beta chains were all obtained from the same sample, sequenced in a study of blood T cell repertoires in COVID-19. The repertoire was sequenced with immunoSEQ multiplex PCR; TCRdb's copy has only in-frame clones and lacks some. The repertoire holds 220,000 or so clones, 89% seen once, with about 6.5% in the top ten. The sequenced material came from peripheral blood. All receptors come from a man aged 55 to 70 who had recovered from COVID-19.

The gene calls are TRBV11-3 and TRBJ2-1; maybe TRBD1 (6 bases). Germline loops: CDR1 SGHNT, CDR2 YENEEA. Trimming cost V 0 bases and J 8 bases, with 14 bases left between them. The CDR3 is 15 amino acids. The CDR3 coding sequence is TGTGCCAGCAGCTTAGAACAGGGAACCATCCATGAGCAGTTCTTC. Residues: CASSLEQGTIHEQFF.

The gene calls are TRBV18 and TRBJ2-2; tentative D call: TRBD1 (5 bases). This CDR3 contains 13 residues. The ends were cut back, 4 bases at V and 9 bases at J, with 12 bases in the middle. CDR1 and CDR2 (germline): KGHSH, LQKENI. CDR3 coding DNA: TGTGCCAGCTCACAGGGGCACGTGAGGGAGCTGTTTTTT. Encoded protein: CASSQGHVRELFF. The full variable domain, with the rest looked up from reference TRBV18 and TRBJ2-2, is NAGVMQNPRHLVRRRGQEARLRCSPMKGHSHVYWYRQLPEEGLKFMVYLQKENIIDESGMPKERFSAEFPKEGPSILRIQQVVRGDSAAYFCASSQGHVRELFFGEGSRLTVL.

CDR3 protein: CASSLGIRTITDTQYF. CDR3 coding DNA: TGCGCCAGCAGCTTGGGAATAAGAACTATAACAGATACGCAGTATTTT. This sequence joins TRBV5-1 and TRBJ2-3; D is unclear. The CDR3 has 16 amino acids. Between the trimmed V and J ends, which lost 0 bases and 3 bases, there was a span of 14 bases. CDR1 is SGHRS and CDR2 is YFSETQ in the germline V gene.

The J gene is TRBJ1-5, the V gene TRBV6-2 or TRBV6-3; 7 bases are a match to TRBD1. Germline V lookup: CDR1 MNHEY, CDR2 SVGEGT. J was trimmed by 4 bases and V by 7 bases; bases with no gene match: 10. The CDR3 sequence is 15 residues long. The CDR3 reads CASTYRGQGNQPQHF. The CDR3 coding sequence is TGTGCCAGCACTTATAGGGGGCAGGGGAATCAGCCCCAGCATTTT.

V is TRBV28 and J is TRBJ1-5, with 8 bases matching TRBD1. The germline V gene encodes CDR1 MDHEN and CDR2 SYDVKM. The CDR3 consists of 14 residues. The V segment lost 9 bases and the J segment 3 bases; nucleotides outside the gene matches: 7. CDR3 nucleotide sequence: TGTGCCAGTCGGACAGGGAGTAACAATCAGCCCCAGCATTTT. This translates into CASRTGSNNQPQHF.

V is TRBV12-5 and J is TRBJ1-4, with 10 bases aligning to TRBD1. This CDR3 comprises 14 residues. V dropped 5 bases and J dropped 8; count of bases not matched to a gene: 5. Germline values: CDR1 LGHNT, CDR2 FRNRAP. CDR3 region: CASGPGTGDEKLFF. The CDR3 DNA reads as TGTGCTAGTGGTCCCGGGACAGGGGACGAAAAACTGTTTTTT.

The V and J genes are TRBV18 and TRBJ2-6; 9 bases agree with TRBD1. V shed 8 bases, J shed 5 bases, and the junction held 7 bases outside the gene matches. Germline V gene sequence: CDR1 KGHSH, CDR2 LQKENI. This CDR3 has 15 amino acids. DNA for the CDR3: TGTGCCAGCCAATTACAGGGGGCGCGGGCCAACGTCCTGACTTTC. This sequence encodes CASQLQGARANVLTF.

V is TRBV19 and J is TRBJ2-2; D remains ambiguous. Germline V gives CDR1 LNHDA, CDR2 SQIVND (reference sequence). This CDR3 has 14 residues. V dropped 6 bases and J dropped 7 bases, with 15 bases sitting between them. CDR3 sequence reads: CASSRSDVGGELFF. As DNA, the CDR3 is TGTGCCAGTAGCCGGAGCGACGTTGGCGGGGAGCTGTTTTTT.

V usage is TRBV5-1 and J usage is TRBJ2-5; 7 nucleotides line up with TRBD2. Germline-derived CDR1 and CDR2 are SGHRS and YFSETQ. The ends lost 0 bases at V and 0 bases at J; junction bases unmatched: 2. This CDR3 has 15 residues. This CDR3 reads CASSLAGGNQETQYF. DNA for the CDR3: TGCGCCAGCAGCTTGGCCGGGGGGAACCAAGAGACCCAGTACTTC.

This chain links TRBV4-2 with TRBJ1-3; D might be TRBD1 (5 bases). Germline CDR1 is LGHNA and CDR2 is YNFKEQ. The length of the CDR3 is 15 residues. Trimming left V 4 bases short and J 4 bases short, with 14 bases between. As DNA, the CDR3 is TGTGCCAGCAGCCCCCATGGGGCAACGGGAAACACCATATATTTT. Its translation is CASSPHGATGNTIYF.

V usage is TRBV9 and J usage is TRBJ1-6, with 8 positions matching TRBD1. The CDR3 loop spans 16 amino acids. Germline CDR1 reads SGDLS; CDR2 reads YYNGEE. V lost 0 bases to trimming and J lost 7 bases; unmatched junction nucleotides: 6. CDR3 amino acids: CASSVGAGGLNSPLHF. CDR3 coding DNA: TGTGCCAGCAGCGTAGGGGCAGGGGGCTTAAATTCACCCCTCCACTTT.

This chain links TRBV7-9 with TRBJ1-6, with TRBD1 matching 9 bases. Germline V gene sequence: CDR1 SEHNR, CDR2 FQNEAQ (reference sequence). The CDR3 runs 14 residues. V lost 5 bases, J lost 9 bases, and 5 bases stayed unmatched. The CDR3 DNA reads as TGTGCCAGCAGCCGACAGGGGGACGGTTCACCCCTCCACTTT. Residues: CASSRQGDGSPLHF.

This clone appeared once. The chain links TRBV2 to TRBJ2-7; 8 positions match TRBD2. Germline CDR1 reads SNHLY; CDR2 reads FYNNEI. The CDR3 has 15 residues. V gave up 6 bases and J gave up 4 bases; unmatched junction bases: 11. The DNA for the CDR3 is TGTGCCAGCAGGGCCACGGGGCGGGGGGCATACGAGCAGTACTTC. Its protein is CASRATGRGAYEQYF. The complete variable domain, with remaining parts taken from reference TRBV2 and TRBJ2-7, reads EPEVTQTPSHQVTQMGQEVILRCVPISNHLYFYWYRQILGQKVEFLVSFYNNEISEKSEIFDDQFSVERPDGSNFTLKIRSTKLEDSAMYFCASRATGRGAYEQYFGPGTRLTVT.

This rearrangement joins TRBV6-5 to TRBJ2-1, with a weak D call TRBD2 (6 bases). The V gene's germline CDR1 is MNHEY and CDR2 SVGAGI. The CDR3 runs to 12 residues. Trimming removed 6 bases from V and 9 bases from J, with 12 bases in between. The CDR3, as DNA: TGTGCCAGCAGGGAGGGAACCCTTGAGCAGTTCTTC. Protein product: CASREGTLEQFF.

The chain employs TRBV21-1 and TRBJ2-3; no DNA check was done on the table's D call, TRBD1. TRBV21-1 is given as a pseudogene. CDR3 length: 11 residues. The CDR3 here is CASSDTDAQYF. Here the CDR3 DNA reads TGTGCCAGCAGCGACACAGATGCGCAGTATTTT.

The rearrangement joins TRBV5-1 to TRBJ1-4; TRBD1 is a possible D gene (5 bases). V lost 0 bases to trimming and J lost 3 bases, with 6 bases between them. CDR1 is SGHRS and CDR2 is YFSETQ in the germline V gene. The CDR3 has 14 amino acids. CDR3 nucleotides: TGCGCCAGCAGCTTGGGACAGTCTAATGAAAAACTGTTTTTT. This codes for CASSLGQSNEKLFF. The full variable domain, completed using reference TRBV5-1 and TRBJ1-4, is KAGVTQTPRYLIKTRGQQVTLSCSPISGHRSVSWYQQTPGQGLQFLFEYFSETQRNKGNFPGRFSGRQFSNSRSEMNVSTLELGDSALYLCASSLGQSNEKLFFGSGTQLSVL.

The chain carries TRBV2 and TRBJ1-1; D remains unclear. The CDR3 consists of 14 residues. V gave up 7 bases and J gave up 0 bases, with 12 bases separating them. The V gene's germline CDR1 is SNHLY and CDR2 FYNNEI. The CDR3 nucleotides are TGTGCCAGCACGCGCGGAAACATGAACACTGAAGCTTTCTTT. This encodes CASTRGNMNTEAFF.

The chain recombines TRBV11-2 with TRBJ1-1; 8 bases are shared with TRBD1. Per germline, CDR1 SGHAT and CDR2 FQNNGV. The V segment lost 1 base and the J segment 8 bases; nucleotides outside the gene matches: 9. The CDR3 totals 15 residues. CDR3 residues: CASSLVGDRSAEAFF. The CDR3 DNA reads TGTGCCAGCAGCTTAGTGGGGGACAGGAGCGCCGAAGCTTTCTTT.

V and J are TRBV3-1 (or the pseudogene TRBV3-2) and TRBJ2-4; D unclear. V was shortened by 4 bases and J by 0 bases, with 16 bases between the two germline ends. The CDR3 is made up of 17 amino acids. Germline loops: CDR1 LGHDT, CDR2 YNNKEL (reference sequence). The DNA of the CDR3 is TGTGCCAGCAGCCCCCCTGTTGGTACTTTAGCCAAAAACATTCAGTACTTC. It translates to CASSPPVGTLAKNIQYF.

This clone showed up just a few times. The chain carries TRBV19 and TRBJ2-7; 8 bases fit TRBD1. The V gene end was trimmed by 11 bases and the J gene end by 3 bases; junction bases not matched to a gene: 6. The CDR3 loop spans 12 amino acids. From germline, CDR1 is LNHDA and CDR2 SQIVND (reference sequence). As DNA, the CDR3 is TGTGCCGGATGGGACAGGCTCTACGAGCAGTACTTC. Translating it yields CAGWDRLYEQYF.

This clone occurred a few times. The chain links TRBV7-3 to TRBJ1-3; D possibly corresponds to TRBD1 (5 bases). The germline V gene has CDR1 SGHTA and CDR2 FQGTGA. Trimming took 4 bases from V and 7 from J, leaving 11 bases between them. CDR3 length: 13 residues. The CDR3 loop reads CASSSRGNNTIYF. The DNA of the CDR3 is TGTGCCAGCAGCTCTCGGGGGAACAACACCATATATTTT.

The chain couples TRBV19 to TRBJ1-1; weak D call: TRBD1 (6 bases). Germline values: CDR1 LNHDA, CDR2 SQIVND (reference sequence). The length of the CDR3 is 14 residues. V lost 10 bases, J lost 5 bases, and 20 bases lay in between. The DNA for the CDR3 is TGTGCCACCACAAGGGGGAATATGGGAACTGAAGCTTTCTTT. Its protein product is CATTRGNMGTEAFF.

The chain links TRBV19 to TRBJ1-1, with TRBD1 identical over 10 bases. Germline CDR1 is LNHDA and CDR2 is SQIVND (reference sequence). V dropped 7 bases and J dropped 1; count of bases not matched to a gene: 9. The CDR3 length is 16 residues. CDR3 nucleotide sequence: TGTGCCAGTAAGAAAGGGACAGGGGTCGAGAACACTGAAGCTTTCTTT. It yields the protein CASKKGTGVENTEAFF.

The J gene is TRBJ2-7, the V gene TRBV14; 8 nucleotides align to TRBD1. CDR3 size: 17 residues. The germline V gene has CDR1 SGHDN and CDR2 FVKESK. J gave up 2 bases and V 0 bases, and 9 bases lay outside the gene matches. The CDR3 DNA sequence: TGTGCCAGCAGCCAAGAAATCGGGCAGGGGGCGACCTACGAGCAGTACTTC. Protein sequence: CASSQEIGQGATYEQYF. Full variable domain (outside the CDR3, taken from reference TRBV14 and TRBJ2-7): EAGVTQFPSHSVIEKGQTVTLRCDPISGHDNLYWYRRVMGKEIKFLLHFVKESKQDESGMPNNRFLAERTGGTYSTLKVQPAELEDSGVYFCASSQEIGQGATYEQYFGPGTRLTVT.

The gene calls are TRBV27 and TRBJ2-2; D is possibly TRBD2 (5 bases). The V end lost 6 bases, the J end lost 3 bases, and 14 bases lay between the germline ends. The CDR3 is 15 amino acids. Germline CDR1 reads MNHEY; CDR2 reads SMNVEV (reference sequence). Here the CDR3 reads CASRWLADHTGELFF. As DNA, the CDR3 is TGTGCCAGCAGGTGGCTAGCAGACCACACCGGGGAGCTGTTTTTT.

V is TRBV18 and J is TRBJ2-2, with 9 nucleotides matching TRBD1. V was pared by 4 bases and J by 10 bases, with 7 bases of the junction left unmatched. CDR1 and CDR2 from the germline V gene are KGHSH and LQKENI. The CDR3 consists of 14 residues. CDR3 coding DNA: TGTGCCAGCTCACAACCGGGACAGGGAGAGGAGCTGTTTTTT. Translating it yields CASSQPGQGEELFF.

The J gene is TRBJ2-2, the V gene TRBV5-1; 8 nucleotides agree with TRBD2. This CDR3 has 19 amino acids. Germline V CDR1 and CDR2: SGHRS, YFSETQ. J lost 4 bases, V lost 0 bases, and 14 bases had no gene match. This CDR3 is CASSLEWTSQSLGTGELFF. In nucleotides, the CDR3 is TGCGCCAGCAGCTTGGAATGGACTAGCCAAAGCCTGGGCACCGGGGAGCTGTTTTTT. The variable domain in full, with the rest retrieved from reference TRBV5-1 and TRBJ2-2, is KAGVTQTPRYLIKTRGQQVTLSCSPISGHRSVSWYQQTPGQGLQFLFEYFSETQRNKGNFPGRFSGRQFSNSRSEMNVSTLELGDSALYLCASSLEWTSQSLGTGELFFGEGSRLTVL.

This rearrangement joins TRBV10-3 to TRBJ1-2, with D unclear. V was trimmed by 4 bases and J by 5 bases, leaving 11 bases between them. Looked up from germline, CDR1 is ENHRY and CDR2 is SYGVKD. The CDR3 extends over 13 amino acids. DNA for the CDR3: TGTGCCATCAGTGTGGCGGGGAGGTATGGCTACACCTTC. Translated: CAISVAGRYGYTF.